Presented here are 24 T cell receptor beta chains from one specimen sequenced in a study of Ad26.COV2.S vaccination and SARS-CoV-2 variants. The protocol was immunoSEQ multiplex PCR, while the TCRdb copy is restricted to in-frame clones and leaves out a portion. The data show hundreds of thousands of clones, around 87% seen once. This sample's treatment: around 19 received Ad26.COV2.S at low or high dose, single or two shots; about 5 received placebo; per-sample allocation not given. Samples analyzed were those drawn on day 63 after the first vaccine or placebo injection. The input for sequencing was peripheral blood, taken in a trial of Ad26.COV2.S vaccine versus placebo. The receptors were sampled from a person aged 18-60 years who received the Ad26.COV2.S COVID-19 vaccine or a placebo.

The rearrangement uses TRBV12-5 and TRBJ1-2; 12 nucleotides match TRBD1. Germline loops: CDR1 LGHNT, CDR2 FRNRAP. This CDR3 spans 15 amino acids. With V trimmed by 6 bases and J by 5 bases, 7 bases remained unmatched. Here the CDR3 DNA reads TGTGCTAGTGGCCCCGGGACAGGGGGCAGGTATGGCTACACCTTC. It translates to CASGPGTGGRYGYTF.

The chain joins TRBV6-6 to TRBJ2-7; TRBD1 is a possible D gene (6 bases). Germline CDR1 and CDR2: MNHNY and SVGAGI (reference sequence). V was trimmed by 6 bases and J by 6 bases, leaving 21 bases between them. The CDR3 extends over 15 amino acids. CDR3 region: CASSQPGQGISEQYF. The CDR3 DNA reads TGTGCCAGCAGCCAACCGGGGCAGGGGATCTCCGAGCAGTACTTC.

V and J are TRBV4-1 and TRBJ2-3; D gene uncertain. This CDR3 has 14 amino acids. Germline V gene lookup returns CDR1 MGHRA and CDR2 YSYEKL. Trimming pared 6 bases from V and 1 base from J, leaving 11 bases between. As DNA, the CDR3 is TGCGCCAGCAGTCTCATTTTGGGCACAGATACGCAGTATTTT. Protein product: CASSLILGTDTQYF.

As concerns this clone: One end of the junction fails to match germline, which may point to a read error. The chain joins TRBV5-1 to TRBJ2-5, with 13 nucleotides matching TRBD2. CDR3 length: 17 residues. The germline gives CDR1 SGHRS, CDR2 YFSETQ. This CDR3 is CASTLGGTSGVQETQYF. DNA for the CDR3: TGCGCCAGCACCTTGGGCGGGACTAGCGGGGTACAAGAGACCCAGTACTTC. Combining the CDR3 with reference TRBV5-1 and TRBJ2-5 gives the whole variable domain KAGVTQTPRYLIKTRGQQVTLSCSPISGHRSVSWYQQTPGQGLQFLFEYFSETQRNKGNFPGRFSGRQFSNSRSEMNVSTLELGDSALYLCASTLGGTSGVQETQYFGPGTRLLVL.

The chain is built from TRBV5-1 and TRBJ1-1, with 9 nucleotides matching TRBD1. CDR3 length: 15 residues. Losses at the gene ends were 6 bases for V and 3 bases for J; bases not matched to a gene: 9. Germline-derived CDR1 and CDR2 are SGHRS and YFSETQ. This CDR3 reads CASNPEDRGDTEAFF. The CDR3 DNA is TGCGCCAGCAACCCAGAGGACAGGGGAGACACTGAAGCTTTCTTT.

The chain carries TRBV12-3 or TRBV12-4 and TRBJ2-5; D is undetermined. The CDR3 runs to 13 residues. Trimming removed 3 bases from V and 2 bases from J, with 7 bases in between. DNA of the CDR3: TGTGCCAGCAGTTTTGGGGTACAAGAGACCCAGTACTTC. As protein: CASSFGVQETQYF.

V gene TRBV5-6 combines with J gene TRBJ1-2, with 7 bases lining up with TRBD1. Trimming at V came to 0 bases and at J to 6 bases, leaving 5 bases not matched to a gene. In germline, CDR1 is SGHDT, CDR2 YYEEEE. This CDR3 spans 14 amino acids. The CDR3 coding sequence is TGTGCCAGCAGCTTGGGGACAGGATCGGATGGCTACACCTTC. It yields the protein CASSLGTGSDGYTF.

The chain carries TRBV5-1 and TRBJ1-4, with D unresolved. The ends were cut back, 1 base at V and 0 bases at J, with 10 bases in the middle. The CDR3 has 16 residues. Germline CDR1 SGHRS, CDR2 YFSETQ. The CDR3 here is CASSLNQIATNEKLFF. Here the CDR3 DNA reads TGCGCCAGCAGCTTGAACCAGATTGCAACTAATGAAAAACTGTTTTTT.

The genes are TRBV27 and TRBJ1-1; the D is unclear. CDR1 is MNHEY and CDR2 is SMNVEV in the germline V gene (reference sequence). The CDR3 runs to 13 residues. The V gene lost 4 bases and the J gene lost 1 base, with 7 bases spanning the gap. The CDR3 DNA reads TGTGCCAGCAGTTGGCAACCGAACACTGAAGCTTTCTTT. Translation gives CASSWQPNTEAFF.

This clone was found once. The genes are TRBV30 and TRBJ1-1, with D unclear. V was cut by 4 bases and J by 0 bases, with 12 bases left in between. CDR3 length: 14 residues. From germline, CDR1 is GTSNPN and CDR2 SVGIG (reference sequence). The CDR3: CAWTRTVMNTEAFF. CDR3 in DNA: TGTGCCTGGACCAGGACGGTTATGAACACTGAAGCTTTCTTT.

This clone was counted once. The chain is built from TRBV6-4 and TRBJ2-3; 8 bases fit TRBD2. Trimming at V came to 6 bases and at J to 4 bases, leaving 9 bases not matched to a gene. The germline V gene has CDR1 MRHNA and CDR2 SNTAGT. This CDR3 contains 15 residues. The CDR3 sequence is CASSPTAGGPDTQYF. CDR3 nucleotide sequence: TGTGCCAGCAGCCCGACGGCGGGGGGTCCAGATACGCAGTATTTT.

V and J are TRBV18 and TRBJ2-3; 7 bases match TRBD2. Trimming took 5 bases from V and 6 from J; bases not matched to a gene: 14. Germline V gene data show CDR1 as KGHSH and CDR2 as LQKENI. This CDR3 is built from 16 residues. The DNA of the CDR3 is TGTGCCAGCTCAAAGGCACCTAGCGGCCGCGGGGATACGCAGTATTTT. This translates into CASSKAPSGRGDTQYF.

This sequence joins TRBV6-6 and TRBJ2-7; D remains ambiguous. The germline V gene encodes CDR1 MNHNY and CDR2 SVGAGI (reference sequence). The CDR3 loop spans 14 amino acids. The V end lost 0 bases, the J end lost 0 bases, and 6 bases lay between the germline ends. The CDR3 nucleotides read TGTGCCAGCAGTTACTCATCGAGCTCCTACGAGCAGTACTTC. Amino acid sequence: CASSYSSSSYEQYF.

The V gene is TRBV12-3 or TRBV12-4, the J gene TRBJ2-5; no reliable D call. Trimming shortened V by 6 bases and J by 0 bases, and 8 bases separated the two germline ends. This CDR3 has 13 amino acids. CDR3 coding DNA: TGTGCCAGCAGCTGGGGAAACCAAGAGACCCAGTACTTC. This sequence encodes CASSWGNQETQYF.

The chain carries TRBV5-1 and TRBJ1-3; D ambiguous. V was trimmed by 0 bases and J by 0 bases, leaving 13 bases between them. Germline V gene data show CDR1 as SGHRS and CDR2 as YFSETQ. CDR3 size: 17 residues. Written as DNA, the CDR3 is TGCGCCAGCAGCTTGGACAGCGGGAACCCCTCTGGAAACACCATATATTTT. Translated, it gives CASSLDSGNPSGNTIYF.

The CDR3 loop is CASSQSDLEKLFF. DNA for the CDR3: TGTGCCAGCAGCCAATCCGATCTCGAAAAACTGTTTTTT. The chain couples TRBV14 to TRBJ1-4; no clear D gene. Germline CDR1 SGHDN, CDR2 FVKESK. V was shortened by 2 bases and J by 8 bases, with 9 bases between the two germline ends. This CDR3 has 13 amino acids. Drawing the rest from reference TRBV14 and TRBJ1-4, the complete variable domain is EAGVTQFPSHSVIEKGQTVTLRCDPISGHDNLYWYRRVMGKEIKFLLHFVKESKQDESGMPNNRFLAERTGGTYSTLKVQPAELEDSGVYFCASSQSDLEKLFFGSGTQLSVL.

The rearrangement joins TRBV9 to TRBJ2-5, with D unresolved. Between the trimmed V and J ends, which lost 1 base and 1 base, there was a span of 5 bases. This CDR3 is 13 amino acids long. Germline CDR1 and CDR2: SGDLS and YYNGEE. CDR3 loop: CASSVSTQETQYF. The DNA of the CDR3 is TGTGCCAGCAGCGTATCGACCCAAGAGACCCAGTACTTC.

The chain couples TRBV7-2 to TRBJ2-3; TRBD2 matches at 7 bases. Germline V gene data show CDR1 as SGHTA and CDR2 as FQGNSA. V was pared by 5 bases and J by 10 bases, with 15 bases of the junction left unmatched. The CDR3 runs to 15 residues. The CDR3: CASSARVRGSGAQYF. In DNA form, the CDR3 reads TGTGCCAGCAGCGCAAGGGTCCGTGGGAGCGGGGCGCAGTATTTT.

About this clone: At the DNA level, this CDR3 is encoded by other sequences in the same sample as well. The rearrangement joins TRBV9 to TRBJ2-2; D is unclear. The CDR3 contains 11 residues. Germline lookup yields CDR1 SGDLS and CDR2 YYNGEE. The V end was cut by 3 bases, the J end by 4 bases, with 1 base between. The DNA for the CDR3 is TGTGCCAGCAGCGCCACCGGGGAGCTGTTTTTT. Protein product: CASSATGELFF.

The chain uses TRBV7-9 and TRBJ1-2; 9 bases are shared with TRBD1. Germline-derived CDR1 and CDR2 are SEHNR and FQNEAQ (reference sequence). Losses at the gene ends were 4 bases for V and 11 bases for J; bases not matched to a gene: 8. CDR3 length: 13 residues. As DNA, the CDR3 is TGTGCCAGCAGCTCGGGGGGACAGGGATTTTACACCTTC. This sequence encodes CASSSGGQGFYTF.

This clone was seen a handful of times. Written as DNA, the CDR3 is TGTGCCAGCAGTTCCGGGGGACTGGGGACTGAAGCTTTCTTT. Translation gives CASSSGGLGTEAFF. The V gene is TRBV28, the J gene TRBJ1-1; D is perhaps TRBD1 (5 bases). V lost 4 bases and J lost 5, with 14 bases in between. CDR1 is MDHEN, CDR2 SYDVKM, per germline. The CDR3 runs 14 residues.

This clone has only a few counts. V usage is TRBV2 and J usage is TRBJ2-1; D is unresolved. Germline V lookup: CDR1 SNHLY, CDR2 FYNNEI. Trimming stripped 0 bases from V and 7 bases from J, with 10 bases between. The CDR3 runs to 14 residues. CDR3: CASSEAQNLNEQFF. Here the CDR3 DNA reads TGTGCCAGCAGTGAAGCGCAGAATCTTAATGAGCAGTTCTTC.

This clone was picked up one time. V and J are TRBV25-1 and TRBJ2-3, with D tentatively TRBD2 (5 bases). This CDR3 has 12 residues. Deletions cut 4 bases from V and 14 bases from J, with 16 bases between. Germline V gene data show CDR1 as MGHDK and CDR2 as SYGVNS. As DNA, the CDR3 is TGTGCCAGCAGTGTACTATCAGGACTTCTGTATTTT. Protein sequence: CASSVLSGLLYF.

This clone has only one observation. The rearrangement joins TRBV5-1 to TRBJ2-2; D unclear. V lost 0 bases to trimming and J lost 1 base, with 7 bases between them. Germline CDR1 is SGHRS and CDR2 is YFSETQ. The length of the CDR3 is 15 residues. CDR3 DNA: TGCGCCAGCAGCTTGGATATGAGGAACACCGGGGAGCTGTTTTTT. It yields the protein CASSLDMRNTGELFF.